The 25 T cell receptor beta chains below come from one sample, sequenced in a study of post-analysis software for immune sequencing data. Included in the TCR beta cDNA libraries were unique molecular identifiers. MiXCR was run by TCRdb on the PCR reads, yielding one entry per CDR3 protein. The sample includes hundreds of thousands of distinct CDR3 sequences, about 27% of them seen just once. Which antigens these TCRs recognize remains unknown. General study points: Patients used about 5 TRBV segments, including TRBV5-6, TRBV5-1 and TRBV20-1, more often than controls.

The specimen was blood. These receptors came from a girl under 18 with multiple sclerosis.

In this sample, this clonotype turned up a few times. This sequence joins TRBV20-1 and TRBJ2-3; 10 bases map to TRBD2. Unmatched junction bases numbered 18, after V lost 1 base and J lost 5 bases. Germline loops: CDR1 DFQATT, CDR2 SNEGSKA (reference sequence). The CDR3 runs 19 residues. The CDR3 bases are TGCAGTGCTAGAGTACTGTTCGGTGCTAGCGGGAGCGTCGGAGATACGCAGTATTTT. Amino acid sequence: CSARVLFGASGSVGDTQYF.

CDR3 protein: CASSLGTGSAYEQYF. CDR3 DNA sequence: TGTGCCAGCAGTTTAGGAACAGGGAGCGCCTACGAGCAGTACTTC. The chain employs TRBV12-3 or TRBV12-4 and TRBJ2-7; the D gene is possibly TRBD1 (6 bases). With 1 base removed from V and 2 bases from J, the gap between germline ends came to 12 bases. This CDR3 is built from 15 residues.

In its sample, this clonotype was seen a few times. The chain is built from TRBV20-1 and TRBJ2-1, with D possibly TRBD1 on 5 matching bases. Germline V gene lookup returns CDR1 DFQATT and CDR2 SNEGSKA (reference sequence). The ends were cut back, 4 bases at V and 6 bases at J, with 13 bases in the middle. This CDR3 comprises 13 residues. CDR3 sequence: CSATPTVFNEQFF. CDR3 coding DNA: TGCAGTGCTACTCCGACAGTCTTCAATGAGCAGTTCTTC.

This clonotype was picked up a small number of times. The V call is TRBV5-6, the J call TRBJ1-2; no definite D call. Germline CDR1 reads SGHDT; CDR2 reads YYEEEE. This CDR3 spans 13 amino acids. Trimming cost V 1 base and J 5 bases, with 9 bases left between them. The CDR3 here is CASSLRSGYGYTF. The CDR3, as DNA: TGTGCCAGCAGCTTGAGGAGCGGATATGGCTACACCTTC. The entire variable domain, with the rest obtained from reference TRBV5-6 and TRBJ1-2, is as follows: DAGVTQSPTHLIKTRGQQVTLRCSPKSGHDTVSWYQQALGQGPQFIFQYYEEEERQRGNFPDRFSGHQFPNYSSELNVNALLLGDSALYLCASSLRSGYGYTFGSGTRLTVV.

This chain uses TRBV28 with TRBJ2-7; 7 bases line up with TRBD2. With V trimmed by 5 bases and J by 3 bases, 19 bases remained unmatched. The CDR3 sequence is 18 residues long. Germline assignment: CDR1 MDHEN and CDR2 SYDVKM. CDR3 region: CASSQFMETSLTNYEQYF. The DNA of the CDR3 is TGTGCCAGCAGTCAGTTTATGGAGACTAGCCTGACTAACTACGAGCAGTACTTC.

The chain links TRBV29-1 to TRBJ1-5, with D possibly TRBD1 on 5 matching bases. Germline V gene data show CDR1 as SQVTM and CDR2 as ANQGSEA. V was clipped by 6 bases and J by 7 bases, with 16 bases between them. The CDR3 runs 13 residues. The CDR3 nucleotides read TGCAGCGTCGGGGAGCAGGGCGGACAGCCCCAGCATTTT. Translation gives CSVGEQGGQPQHF.

The chain links TRBV25-1 to TRBJ2-3, with a tentative D call TRBD1 (5 bases). Germline assignment: CDR1 MGHDK and CDR2 SYGVNS. The CDR3 is 14 amino acids. With 1 base removed from V and 4 bases from J, the gap between germline ends came to 9 bases. CDR3 residues: CASSEWTRADTQYF. In nucleotides, the CDR3 is TGTGCCAGCAGTGAATGGACACGCGCAGATACGCAGTATTTT. Using reference TRBV25-1 and TRBJ2-3 for the parts outside the CDR3, the full variable domain is EADIYQTPRYLVIGTGKKITLECSQTMGHDKMYWYQQDPGMELHLIHYSYGVNSTEKGDLSSESTVSRIRTEHFPLTLESARPSHTSQYLCASSEWTRADTQYFGPGTRLTVL.

The chain joins TRBV15 to TRBJ1-1, with TRBD1 matching over 7 bases. From germline, CDR1 is LNHNV and CDR2 YYDKDF (reference sequence). J lost 1 base, V lost 4 bases, and 3 bases had no gene match. This CDR3 is built from 14 residues. CDR3 region: CATSTGQTNTEAFF. CDR3 sequence (DNA): TGTGCCACCAGCACGGGACAGACGAACACTGAAGCTTTCTTT.

This clonotype was picked up a small number of times. The J gene is TRBJ2-1, the V gene TRBV2, with D maybe TRBD1 (6 bases). The germline V gene has CDR1 SNHLY and CDR2 FYNNEI. The V gene lost 1 base and the J gene lost 5 bases, with 6 bases spanning the gap. The CDR3 is 13 residues long. Here the CDR3 DNA reads TGTGCCAGCAGTGAAGGGACAGACAATGAGCAGTTCTTC. Its translation is CASSEGTDNEQFF.

The V call is TRBV29-1, the J call TRBJ2-7; 7 bases line up with TRBD2. Germline V gene data show CDR1 as SQVTM and CDR2 as ANQGSEA. Trimming at V came to 6 bases and at J to 3 bases, leaving 5 bases not matched to a gene. The length of the CDR3 is 12 residues. In DNA, the CDR3 is TGCAGCGTACGGGAGGCGAGCTACGAGCAGTACTTC. Amino acids: CSVREASYEQYF.

The V and J genes are TRBV7-9 and TRBJ2-7; D is unresolved. The V and J ends lost 6 bases and 1 base respectively, with 19 bases between them. The CDR3 consists of 16 residues. The germline gives CDR1 SEHNR, CDR2 FQNEAQ (reference sequence). The CDR3 region is CASSSSQSAVSYEQYF. Here the CDR3 DNA reads TGTGCCAGCAGTTCATCACAAAGCGCTGTATCCTACGAGCAGTACTTC.

The rearrangement joins TRBV5-6 to TRBJ2-2; 8 bases map to TRBD1. Per the germline V gene, CDR1 is SGHDT and CDR2 is YYEEEE. The CDR3 sequence is 18 residues long. Unmatched junction bases numbered 17, after V lost 6 bases and J lost 4 bases. The CDR3 bases are TGTGCCAGCACCCTGAGAGGGGCAGGGGGCGCTGTCACCGGGGAGCTGTTTTTT. This sequence encodes CASTLRGAGGAVTGELFF.

The gene calls are TRBV27 and TRBJ2-1, with D unresolved. V was cut by 3 bases and J by 0 bases, with 12 bases left in between. Germline V gene sequence: CDR1 MNHEY, CDR2 SMNVEV (reference sequence). The CDR3 totals 16 residues. The CDR3 DNA sequence: TGTGCCAGCAGTTTCAGTGGGATCAGCTCCTACAATGAGCAGTTCTTC. This codes for CASSFSGISSYNEQFF.

The rearrangement links TRBV7-2 to TRBJ2-1; D might be TRBD1 (5 bases). Trimming took off 5 bases at V and 8 bases at J, with 22 bases between the two ends. CDR3 length equals 16 residues. Germline-derived CDR1 and CDR2 are SGHTA and FQGNSA. This CDR3 reads CASSTRPGSKGDEQFF. Written as DNA, the CDR3 is TGTGCCAGCAGCACCAGACCGGGCTCGAAAGGGGATGAGCAGTTCTTC.

The chain carries TRBV18 and TRBJ1-1; tentative D call: TRBD1 (5 bases). The V gene's germline CDR1 is KGHSH and CDR2 LQKENI. The V gene lost 3 bases and the J gene lost 1 base, with 12 bases spanning the gap. The CDR3 consists of 15 residues. The CDR3 loop is CASSPGDGGNTEAFF. The DNA of the CDR3 is TGTGCCAGCTCACCGGGGGACGGGGGGAACACTGAAGCTTTCTTT.

V gene TRBV29-1 combines with J gene TRBJ2-1, with D possibly matching TRBD1 (6 bases). The CDR3 sequence is 14 residues long. Germline V CDR1 and CDR2: SQVTM, ANQGSEA. The germline V and J ends were trimmed by 6 bases and 5 bases, with 17 bases remaining between them. The CDR3 sequence: CSVRQDWGHNEQFF. The CDR3, as DNA: TGCAGCGTCCGACAGGACTGGGGCCACAATGAGCAGTTCTTC.

This clonotype appeared a few times. The DNA for the CDR3 is TGTGCTAGTGGTTCCAGACTAGCGGAAGAGCAGTTCTTC. Translated: CASGSRLAEEQFF. This sequence joins TRBV12-5 and TRBJ2-1; 9 nucleotides agree with TRBD2. The germline V gene has CDR1 LGHNT and CDR2 FRNRAP. This CDR3 has 13 residues. Unmatched junction bases numbered 5, after V lost 4 bases and J lost 10 bases.

This clonotype appeared a few times. The rearrangement links TRBV11-2 to TRBJ1-1, with D perhaps TRBD1 (5 bases). V dropped 4 bases and J dropped 7 bases, with 13 bases sitting between them. Germline values: CDR1 SGHAT, CDR2 FQNNGV. This CDR3 contains 13 residues. The CDR3 DNA is TGTGCCAGCAGCTGGGGATACAGGATTGAAGCTTTCTTT. The encoded protein is CASSWGYRIEAFF.

The chain is built from TRBV12-3 or TRBV12-4 and TRBJ1-5; D uncertain. The CDR3 runs 16 residues. Deletions cut 3 bases from V and 3 bases from J, with 15 bases between. The CDR3 sequence is CASSFSVTQTNQPQHF. In nucleotides, the CDR3 is TGTGCCAGCAGTTTCTCTGTCACCCAAACCAATCAGCCCCAGCATTTT.

A remark on this clonotype: Germline is not matched at one junction end, which may reflect a read error. J is TRBJ2-2 and V is TRBV10-3, with 8 bases matching TRBD1. Germline CDR1 and CDR2: ENHRY and SYGVKD. This CDR3 is built from 13 residues. This CDR3 reads CAIGEDRAGELFF. The CDR3 nucleotides are TGTGCCATCGGTGAGGACAGGGCCGGGGAGCTGTTTTTT.

This clonotype showed up just a few times. V gene TRBV10-3 combines with J gene TRBJ1-1, with D maybe TRBD1 (6 bases). Germline CDR1 ENHRY, CDR2 SYGVKD. CDR3 length equals 13 residues. The germline V and J ends were trimmed by 10 bases and 0 bases, with 12 bases remaining between them. CDR3 amino acids: CATETGLNTEAFF. The CDR3 DNA is TGTGCCACTGAGACAGGCCTGAACACTGAAGCTTTCTTT.

This clonotype occurred a few times. The V call is TRBV27, the J call TRBJ1-2, with D uncertain. Trimming left V 0 bases short and J 0 bases short, with 5 bases between. Per the germline V gene, CDR1 is MNHEY and CDR2 is SMNVEV (reference sequence). The CDR3 loop spans 14 amino acids. CDR3 coding DNA: TGTGCCAGCAGTTTATCCCAGGCTAACTATGGCTACACCTTC. It yields the protein CASSLSQANYGYTF.

This clonotype was picked up a small number of times. This rearrangement joins TRBV6-1 to TRBJ2-5; 10 bases fit TRBD1. The CDR3 contains 17 residues. Per the germline V gene, CDR1 is MNHNS and CDR2 is SASEGT. Unmatched junction bases numbered 16, after V lost 1 base and J lost 11 bases. The CDR3 loop reads CASSEGLFGTGVLKQYF. The CDR3 DNA follows: TGTGCCAGCAGTGAAGGGTTGTTCGGGACAGGGGTTCTGAAGCAGTACTTC.

This clonotype was seen only a few times. The chain employs TRBV29-1 and TRBJ1-1; weak D call: TRBD1 (6 bases). The CDR3 is 13 residues long. Trimming removed 4 bases from V and 5 bases from J, with 14 bases in between. Germline CDR1 SQVTM, CDR2 ANQGSEA. CDR3 protein: CSVGGAGGTEAFF. CDR3 DNA sequence: TGCAGCGTTGGGGGGGCTGGTGGAACTGAAGCTTTCTTT.

The V gene is TRBV6-1, the J gene TRBJ2-1; D call uncertain. CDR1 is MNHNS and CDR2 is SASEGT in the germline V gene. The CDR3 is 12 residues long. V lost 5 bases to trimming and J lost 10 bases, with 12 bases between them. CDR3 in amino acids: CASSRSNDEQFF. The DNA for the CDR3 is TGTGCCAGCAGTCGCTCCAATGACGAGCAGTTCTTC.